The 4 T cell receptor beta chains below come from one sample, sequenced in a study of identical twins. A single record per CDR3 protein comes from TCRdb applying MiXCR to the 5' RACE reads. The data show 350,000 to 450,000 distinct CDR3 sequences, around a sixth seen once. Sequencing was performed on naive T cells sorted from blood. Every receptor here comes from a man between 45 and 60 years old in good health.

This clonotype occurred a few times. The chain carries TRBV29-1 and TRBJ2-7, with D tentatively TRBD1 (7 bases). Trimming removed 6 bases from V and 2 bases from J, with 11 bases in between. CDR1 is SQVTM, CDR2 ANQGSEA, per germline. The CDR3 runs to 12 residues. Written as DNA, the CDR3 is TGCAGCGTGGCGGGGACAGCCTACGAGCAGTACTTC. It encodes CSVAGTAYEQYF.

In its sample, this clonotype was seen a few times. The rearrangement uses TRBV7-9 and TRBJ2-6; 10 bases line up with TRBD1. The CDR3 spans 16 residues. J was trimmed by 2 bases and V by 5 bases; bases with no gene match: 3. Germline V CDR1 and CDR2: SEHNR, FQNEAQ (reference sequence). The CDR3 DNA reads TGTGCCAGCAGCGTAGGACAGGGGGCTGGGGCCAACGTCCTGACTTTC. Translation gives CASSVGQGAGANVLTF.

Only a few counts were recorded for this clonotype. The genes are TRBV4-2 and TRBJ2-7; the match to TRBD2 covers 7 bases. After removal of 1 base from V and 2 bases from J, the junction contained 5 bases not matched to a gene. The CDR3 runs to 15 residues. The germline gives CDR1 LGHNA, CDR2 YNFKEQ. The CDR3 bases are TGTGCCAGCAGCCAAGTGCTAGCGGCGGCCTACGAGCAGTACTTC. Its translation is CASSQVLAAAYEQYF.

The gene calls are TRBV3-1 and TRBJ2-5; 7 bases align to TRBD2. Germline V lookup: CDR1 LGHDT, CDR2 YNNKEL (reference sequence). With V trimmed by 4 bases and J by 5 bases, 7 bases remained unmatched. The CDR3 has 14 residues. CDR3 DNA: TGTGCCAGCAGCCTCGGACTAGACGGGGAGACCCAGTACTTC. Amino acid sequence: CASSLGLDGETQYF.